Below, 20 T cell receptor beta chains from the same sample are listed, as sequenced in a study of cytomegalovirus exposure and HLA in healthy donors. Use of 60 Vbeta and 13 Jbeta primers characterized the PCR. Profiling relied on immunoSEQ multiplex PCR, and the TCRdb table lists in-frame clones only, not all of them. The table has about 120,000 clones, 79% seen once; the top ten hold approximately 4%. Sequencing used PBMCs. The receptor source for this set is a man under 40 in good health and CMV-seropositive.

The gene calls are TRBV10-3 and TRBJ1-2, with D maybe TRBD1 (6 bases). Per germline, CDR1 ENHRY and CDR2 SYGVKD. The length of the CDR3 is 12 residues. V was shortened by 10 bases and J by 4 bases, with 13 bases between the two germline ends. CDR3 sequence: CATNRESYGYTF. The CDR3 region has the DNA TGTGCCACCAACAGGGAAAGCTATGGCTACACCTTC.

This chain joins TRBV4-3 and TRBJ2-5; 10 bases are a match to TRBD2. The CDR3 is made up of 16 amino acids. Germline V gives CDR1 LGHNA, CDR2 YSLEER. The junction had 12 bases not matched to a gene; V was cut back by 6 bases and J by 5 bases. The CDR3 bases are TGCGCCAGCAGTAAGGGTGCTAGCGGGGGAGGGGAGACCCAGTACTTC. As protein: CASSKGASGGGETQYF.

V gene TRBV5-5 combines with J gene TRBJ1-2; D unclear. This CDR3 has 12 residues. The germline V gene has CDR1 SGHKS and CDR2 YYEKEE (reference sequence). Trimming cost V 2 bases and J 6 bases, with 8 bases left between them. In DNA form, the CDR3 reads TGTGCCAGCAGCTTCCACACCGATGGCTACACCTTC. The encoded protein is CASSFHTDGYTF. Using reference TRBV5-5 and TRBJ1-2 for the parts outside the CDR3, the full variable domain is DAGVTQSPTHLIKTRGQQVTLRCSPISGHKSVSWYQQVLGQGPQFIFQYYEKEERGRGNFPDRFSARQFPNYSSELNVNALLLGDSALYLCASSFHTDGYTFGSGTRLTVV.

Of note for this clone: One end of the junction is discordant with germline, which a read error may explain. The chain combines TRBV7-9 with TRBJ2-7, with 11 nucleotides matching TRBD2. Germline CDR1 SEHNR, CDR2 FQNEAQ (reference sequence). The CDR3 totals 15 residues. In DNA, the CDR3 is TGTTCCAGCAGCTTAACGCTAGCGGGAGGCTTCGAGCAGTACTTC. Its translation: CSSSLTLAGGFEQYF. The whole variable domain, remainder taken from reference TRBV7-9 and TRBJ2-7, is DTGVSQNPRHKITKRGQNVTFRCDPISEHNRLYWYRQTLGQGPEFLTYFQNEAQLEKSRLLSDRFSAERPKGSFSTLEIQRTEQGDSAMYLCSSSLTLAGGFEQYFGPGTRLTVT.

The chain has TRBV7-8 and TRBJ1-1, with a possible D match to TRBD1 (6 bases). The CDR3 is made up of 16 amino acids. Between the trimmed V and J ends, which lost 0 bases and 1 base, there was a span of 12 bases. Germline CDR1 SGHVS, CDR2 FQNEAQ. The CDR3 loop reads CASSLANGQTNTEAFF. The CDR3 DNA follows: TGTGCCAGCAGCTTAGCTAACGGACAGACGAACACTGAAGCTTTCTTT. The complete variable domain, with remaining parts taken from reference TRBV7-8 and TRBJ1-1, reads GAGVSQSPRYKVAKRGQDVALRCDPISGHVSLFWYQQALGQGPEFLTYFQNEAQLDKSGLPSDRFFAERPEGSVSTLKIQRTQQEDSAVYLCASSLANGQTNTEAFFGQGTRLTVV.

V is TRBV4-3 and J is TRBJ1-1; 8 bases align to TRBD1. Germline V gene data show CDR1 as LGHNA and CDR2 as YSLEER. V was clipped by 0 bases and J by 8 bases; unmatched bases: 11. The CDR3 contains 16 residues. Written as DNA, the CDR3 is TGCGCCAGCAGCCAAGATCTTCATCCAGGGGGCGAGGAAGCTTTCTTT. It encodes CASSQDLHPGGEEAFF.

About this clone itself: At the DNA level, this CDR3 is encoded by other sequences in the same sample as well. The chain carries TRBV6-4 and TRBJ2-3; 9 bases align to TRBD2. Losses at the gene ends were 0 bases for V and 4 bases for J; bases not matched to a gene: 2. Germline V gene lookup returns CDR1 MRHNA and CDR2 SNTAGT. The CDR3 is made up of 15 amino acids. CDR3 nucleotide sequence: TGTGCCAGCAGTGACTCTAGCGGGGGCGCAGATACGCAGTATTTT. Translation: CASSDSSGGADTQYF.

The chain couples TRBV5-4 to TRBJ2-3, with 8 bases aligning to TRBD1. The CDR3 is 14 amino acids. V lost 4 bases, J lost 11 bases, and 12 bases stayed unmatched. CDR1 and CDR2 (germline): SGHNT, YYREEE (reference sequence). DNA of the CDR3: TGTGCCAGCAGCCCACCCCAGGGGGCTAGAAAGCAGTATTTT. It codes for CASSPPQGARKQYF.

Concerning this clone: Germline is not matched at one junction end, which may reflect a read error. The chain joins TRBV4-1 to TRBJ2-6, with 7 bases that match TRBD1. The CDR3 sequence is 17 residues long. Germline lookup yields CDR1 MGHRA and CDR2 YSYEKL. The CDR3 sequence: CASSPGTAYSGANGLTF. CDR3 coding DNA: TGCGCCAGCAGCCCCGGGACAGCCTACTCTGGGGCCAACGGCCTGACTTTC.

This clone was detected only a few times. This chain joins TRBV10-2 and TRBJ2-1; 15 bases line up with TRBD2. With V trimmed by 6 bases and J by 4 bases, 7 bases remained unmatched. The CDR3 has 17 residues. Germline values: CDR1 WSHSY, CDR2 SAAADI. Here the CDR3 DNA reads TGCGCCAGCAGACGGACTAGCGGGAGGGTTATGTACAATGAGCAGTTCTTC. Translated: CASRRTSGRVMYNEQFF.

For this clone: The germline gene is not matched at one end of the junction; a read error may be the cause. CDR3 residues: CSATGDSGANGLTF. The DNA for the CDR3 is TGCAGCGCCACAGGAGACTCTGGGGCCAACGGCCTGACTTTC. The genes are TRBV29-1 and TRBJ2-6, with a possible D match to TRBD1 (5 bases). The CDR3 length is 14 residues. The germline V gene encodes CDR1 SQVTM and CDR2 ANQGSEA. Looking up the rest from reference TRBV29-1 and TRBJ2-6 gives the full variable domain: SAVISQKPSRDICQRGTSLTIQCQVDSQVTMMFWYRQQPGQSLTLIATANQGSEATYESGFVIDKFPISRPNLTFSTLTVSNMSPEDSSIYLCSATGDSGANGLTFGAGSRLTVL.

The chain recombines TRBV7-9 with TRBJ2-5; D gene uncertain. This CDR3 comprises 16 residues. V was shortened by 4 bases and J by 1 base, with 16 bases between the two germline ends. Germline values: CDR1 SEHNR, CDR2 FQNEAQ (reference sequence). Here the CDR3 reads CASSSSGSLSQETQYF. CDR3 nucleotides: TGTGCCAGCAGCTCCTCCGGGTCTCTCTCCCAAGAGACCCAGTACTTC.

V is TRBV6-1 and J is TRBJ2-7; 10 nucleotides align to TRBD1. Trimming at V came to 10 bases and at J to 6 bases, leaving 12 bases not matched to a gene. This CDR3 spans 14 amino acids. Germline V gene lookup returns CDR1 MNHNS and CDR2 SASEGT. CDR3 region: CATQPGQGLGEQYF. The CDR3 DNA follows: TGTGCCACCCAACCGGGACAGGGGTTAGGCGAGCAGTACTTC.

This clone has only one observation. The chain employs TRBV5-1 and TRBJ1-2, with 8 bases fitting TRBD1. Trimming at V came to 1 base and at J to 8 bases, leaving 7 bases not matched to a gene. CDR1 and CDR2 (germline): SGHRS, YFSETQ. This CDR3 is built from 14 residues. The CDR3 loop reads CASSLSATGEGYTF. DNA of the CDR3: TGCGCCAGCAGCTTGTCCGCGACAGGGGAAGGCTACACCTTC.

The chain has TRBV5-4 and TRBJ2-5, with 14 positions matching TRBD2. CDR1 and CDR2 from the germline V gene are SGHNT and YYREEE (reference sequence). The length of the CDR3 is 15 residues. Trimming cost V 4 bases and J 4 bases; bases outside gene matches: 3. The CDR3 sequence: CASSRGTSGGETQYF. The CDR3 nucleotides read TGTGCCAGCAGCCGCGGGACTAGCGGGGGAGAGACCCAGTACTTC.

The sample holds one count of this clone. The CDR3 sequence: CASSPDSNGYTF. In nucleotides, the CDR3 is TGTGCCAGCAGCCCCGACAGTAATGGCTACACCTTC. This chain joins TRBV4-2 and TRBJ1-2; a weak D match, TRBD1 (5 bases). Germline CDR1 is LGHNA and CDR2 is YNFKEQ. This CDR3 has 12 residues. The V end lost 4 bases, the J end lost 6 bases, and 9 bases lay between the germline ends.

This chain links TRBV7-9 with TRBJ1-2; 11 bases line up with TRBD1. V lost 3 bases to trimming and J lost 4 bases; unmatched junction nucleotides: 1. The CDR3 runs to 14 residues. Germline V CDR1 and CDR2: SEHNR, FQNEAQ (reference sequence). This CDR3 is CASSLGQGGYGYTF. DNA for the CDR3: TGTGCCAGCAGCTTGGGACAGGGGGGCTATGGCTACACCTTC.

The chain combines TRBV5-1 with TRBJ1-2; TRBD1 matches 11 bases. Germline V gene data show CDR1 as SGHRS and CDR2 as YFSETQ. CDR3 size: 17 residues. The ends lost 1 base at V and 3 bases at J; junction bases unmatched: 8. The CDR3 DNA reads as TGCGCCAGCAGCTTGAGAGACCCGGGACAGGGGGACTATGGCTACACCTTC. Translated, it gives CASSLRDPGQGDYGYTF.

J is TRBJ2-3 and V is TRBV11-3; 11 bases agree with TRBD1. Germline V gene lookup returns CDR1 SGHNT and CDR2 YENEEA. The CDR3 length is 16 residues. V trimming: 5 bases; J trimming: 4 bases; junction bases outside the gene matches: 8. The CDR3 here is CASSQRTGGGPDTQYF. The CDR3 nucleotides are TGTGCCAGCAGCCAGCGGACAGGGGGCGGCCCAGATACGCAGTATTTT.

This chain links TRBV19 with TRBJ2-3, with 8 bases matching TRBD2. The length of the CDR3 is 15 residues. CDR1 LNHDA and CDR2 SQIVND come from the germline V gene (reference sequence). The junction had 7 bases not matched to a gene; V was cut back by 6 bases and J by 2 bases. The CDR3 is CASRPSGGNTDTQYF. The CDR3 DNA is TGTGCCAGTAGACCGTCGGGGGGGAACACAGATACGCAGTATTTT.